The next 9 T cell receptor beta chains were all read from a single sample in a study of T cell repertoires and leukemia-associated antigens. Antigens of these TCRs are unknown. Via MiXCR, TCRdb re-called the 5' RACE reads, giving one row per CDR3 protein. The sample has 13,000 to 15,000 distinct CDR3 sequences; approximately 39% are singletons. Material for sequencing was CD3+ T cells sorted from blood and cultured. These receptors all come from a female donor in good health.

This chain connects TRBV5-1 to TRBJ2-7; no firm D call. The CDR3 length is 13 residues. The V and J ends lost 5 bases and 7 bases respectively, with 16 bases between them. CDR1 and CDR2 (germline): SGHRS, YFSETQ. The CDR3 here is CASSRLPRLEQYF. In nucleotides, the CDR3 is TGCGCCAGCAGTAGGTTACCGCGCCTGGAGCAGTACTTC.

By frequency in the sample, this clonotype is medium-sized. This chain joins TRBV4-2 and TRBJ2-5; D gene unclear. Trimming left V 0 bases short and J 5 bases short, with 7 bases between. Per germline, CDR1 LGHNA and CDR2 YNFKEQ. The CDR3 loop spans 13 amino acids. CDR3 sequence reads: CASSQERRETQYF. The DNA of the CDR3 is TGTGCCAGCAGCCAAGAACGTCGGGAGACCCAGTACTTC.

At least ten counts were recorded for this clonotype. This chain links TRBV5-1 with TRBJ2-7; D call uncertain. V was pared by 3 bases and J by 2 bases, with 15 bases between. In germline, CDR1 is SGHRS, CDR2 YFSETQ. The CDR3 covers 15 residues. CDR3 sequence (DNA): TGCGCCAGCAGCTGGGAAGCTAGGGAAACCTACGAGCAGTACTTC. Translation gives CASSWEARETYEQYF. Supplemented by reference TRBV5-1 and TRBJ2-7, the full variable domain reads KAGVTQTPRYLIKTRGQQVTLSCSPISGHRSVSWYQQTPGQGLQFLFEYFSETQRNKGNFPGRFSGRQFSNSRSEMNVSTLELGDSALYLCASSWEARETYEQYFGPGTRLTVT.

Turning to this clonotype: A much larger clonotype is one base distant, so this may be a read error. The chain couples TRBV30 to TRBJ2-2, with 7 bases that match TRBD1. Per germline, CDR1 GTSNPN and CDR2 SVGIG (reference sequence). The V segment lost 8 bases and the J segment 1 base; nucleotides outside the gene matches: 7. The CDR3 loop spans 14 amino acids. CDR3 residues: CARVGTENTGELFF. The DNA of the CDR3 is TGTGCCCGGGTAGGGACAGAGAACACCGGGGAGCTGTTTTTT.

This clonotype is classed as medium-sized. The V call is TRBV3-1, the J call TRBJ1-2, with no clear D. The CDR3 is 12 residues long. The germline V and J ends were trimmed by 4 bases and 4 bases, with 7 bases remaining between them. Germline loops: CDR1 LGHDT, CDR2 YNNKEL (reference sequence). CDR3 residues: CASSRGSYGYTF. The CDR3, as DNA: TGTGCCAGCAGCCGCGGGTCCTATGGCTACACCTTC.

This clonotype is medium-sized within its sample. V gene TRBV12-3 or TRBV12-4 combines with J gene TRBJ1-2; no reliable D call. V gave up 4 bases and J gave up 2 bases, with 11 bases separating them. This CDR3 is 14 amino acids long. CDR3 protein: CASSYGSTNYGYTF. DNA of the CDR3: TGTGCCAGCAGTTACGGCAGTACCAACTATGGCTACACCTTC.

This clonotype is termed medium-sized. V and J are TRBV20-1 and TRBJ1-1; 12 bases agree with TRBD1. The germline gives CDR1 DFQATT, CDR2 SNEGSKA (reference sequence). This CDR3 has 16 amino acids. V trimming: 6 bases; J trimming: 4 bases; junction bases outside the gene matches: 12. This CDR3 is CSAPTGTGGRGTEAFF. CDR3 coding DNA: TGCAGTGCGCCCACCGGGACAGGGGGCCGTGGCACTGAAGCTTTCTTT.

Judged by abundance, this clonotype is medium-sized. The rearrangement joins TRBV29-1 to TRBJ1-1; no reliable D call. CDR3 length equals 13 residues. The V gene lost 4 bases and the J gene lost 7 bases, with 16 bases spanning the gap. The germline CDR1 and CDR2 sequences are SQVTM and ANQGSEA. This CDR3 reads CSVGGRGNYEAFF. Written as DNA, the CDR3 is TGCAGCGTTGGAGGCAGAGGTAACTATGAAGCTTTCTTT.

In regard to this clonotype: One end of the junction does not line up with germline, which may come from a read error. The chain employs TRBV12-3 or TRBV12-4 and TRBJ2-2; tentatively, D is TRBD2 (5 bases). The CDR3 is made up of 15 amino acids. The CDR3 nucleotides read TGCGCCAGCAGTTTAGTCGCCGGGTCTGCCGGGGAGTTGCTTTTT. Encoded protein: CASSLVAGSAGELLF.